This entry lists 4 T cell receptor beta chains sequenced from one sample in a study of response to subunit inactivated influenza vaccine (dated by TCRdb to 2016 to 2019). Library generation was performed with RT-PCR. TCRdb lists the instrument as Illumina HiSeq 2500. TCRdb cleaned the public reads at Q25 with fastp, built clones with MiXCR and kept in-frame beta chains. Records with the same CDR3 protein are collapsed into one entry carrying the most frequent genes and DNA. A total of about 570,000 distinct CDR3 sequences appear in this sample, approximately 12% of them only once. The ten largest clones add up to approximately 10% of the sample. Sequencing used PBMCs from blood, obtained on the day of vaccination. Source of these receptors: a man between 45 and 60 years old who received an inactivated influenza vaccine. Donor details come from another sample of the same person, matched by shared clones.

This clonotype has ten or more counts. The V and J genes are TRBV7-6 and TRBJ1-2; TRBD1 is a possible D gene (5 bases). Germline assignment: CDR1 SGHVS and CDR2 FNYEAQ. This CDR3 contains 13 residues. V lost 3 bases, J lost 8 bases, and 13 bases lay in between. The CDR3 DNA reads TGTGCCAGCAGCTTTCAGGGCCTTCGAGGCTACACCTTC. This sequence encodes CASSFQGLRGYTF.

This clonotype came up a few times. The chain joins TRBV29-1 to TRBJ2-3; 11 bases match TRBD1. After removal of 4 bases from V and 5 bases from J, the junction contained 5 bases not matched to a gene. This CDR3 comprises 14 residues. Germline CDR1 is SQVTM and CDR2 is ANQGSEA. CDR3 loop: CSVADRGLGDTQYF. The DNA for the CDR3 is TGCAGCGTTGCGGACAGGGGGCTTGGAGATACGCAGTATTTT.

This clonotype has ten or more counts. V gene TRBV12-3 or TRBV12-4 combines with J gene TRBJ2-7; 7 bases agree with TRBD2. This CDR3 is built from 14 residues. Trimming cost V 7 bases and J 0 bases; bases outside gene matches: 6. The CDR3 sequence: CASNRGGNSYEQYF. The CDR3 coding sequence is TGTGCCAGCAATCGCGGGGGTAACTCCTACGAGCAGTACTTC.

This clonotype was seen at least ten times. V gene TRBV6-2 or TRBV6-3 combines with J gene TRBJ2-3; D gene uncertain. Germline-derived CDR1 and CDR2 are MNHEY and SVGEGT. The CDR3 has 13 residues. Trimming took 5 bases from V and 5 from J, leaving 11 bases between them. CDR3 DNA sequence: TGTGCCAGCAGTCGGACCTTCCAAGATACGCAGTATTTT. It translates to CASSRTFQDTQYF.